One T cell receptor beta chain is described in this entry. Its antigen is not identified. This CDR3 comprises 13 residues. Germline assignment: CDR1 LNHDA and CDR2 SQIVND (reference sequence). Trimming left V 9 bases short and J 6 bases short, with 17 bases between. Some clones are missing from TCRdb's copy, which holds only in-frame ones; the method was immunoSEQ multiplex PCR. The table lists about 59,000 clones, approximately 90% of them singletons, with approximately 20% in the top ten. The sample comes from a study of T cells in localized non-small cell lung cancer. General study points: Since sequencing was restricted to only one region of the tumor, intratumor heterogeneity remains a possibility.

The TCR sequence derives from a man between 40 and 70 years old with stage I lung adenocarcinoma. The chain combines TRBV19 with TRBJ1-1, with D perhaps matching TRBD1 (5 bases). The material was peripheral blood, obtained before any cancer treatment. This chain's CDR3 is CASANQGMAEAFF. CDR3 DNA sequence: TGTGCCAGCGCGAACCAGGGTATGGCTGAAGCTTTCTTT.